Each of the 11 T cell receptor beta chains below was sequenced from the same sample in a study of T cells in Graves' hyperthyroidism and ophthalmopathy. There were TCR beta CDR3 regions amplified from RNA transcripts. Carried out on the TCR CDR3, a first-round RT-PCR used the HTBI primer set. TCRdb re-called the multiplex PCR reads with MiXCR, one entry per CDR3 protein. The table shows hundreds of thousands of distinct CDR3 sequences, with roughly 14% occurring only once. Source material: blood. Receptors were obtained from a woman in her thirties or forties with Graves' ophthalmopathy.

In its sample, this clonotype was seen many times. The chain couples TRBV27 to TRBJ2-7; TRBD1 matches 7 bases. The CDR3 has 14 residues. Looked up from germline, CDR1 is MNHEY and CDR2 is SMNVEV (reference sequence). V lost 6 bases and J lost 3; bases outside the gene matches: 8. The CDR3 region is CASSPTGALYEQYF. In nucleotides, the CDR3 is TGTGCCAGCAGCCCTACAGGGGCCCTCTACGAGCAGTACTTC.

The rearrangement links TRBV4-1 to TRBJ2-4; D is unclear. This CDR3 spans 15 amino acids. Germline values: CDR1 MGHRA, CDR2 YSYEKL. With 0 bases removed from V and 3 bases from J, the gap between germline ends came to 9 bases. The CDR3 region is CASSQDPQYKNIQYF. The CDR3 region has the DNA TGCGCCAGCAGCCAAGATCCCCAGTACAAAAACATTCAGTACTTC.

This clonotype came up many times. The chain employs TRBV29-1 and TRBJ2-2; 11 positions agree with TRBD1. J was trimmed by 4 bases and V by 7 bases; bases with no gene match: 5. CDR1 and CDR2 from the germline V gene are SQVTM and ANQGSEA. The CDR3 runs to 14 residues. DNA for the CDR3: TGCAGCGCTATGGGACAGGGGGGCACCGGGGAGCTGTTTTTT. Translation: CSAMGQGGTGELFF.

This chain uses TRBV4-3 with TRBJ2-5; possibly TRBD1 or TRBD2 for D (5 bases each). CDR1 LGHNA and CDR2 YSLEER come from the germline V gene. Trimming shortened V by 4 bases and J by 5 bases, and 11 bases separated the two germline ends. This CDR3 has 13 residues. CDR3 protein: CASSPGWGETQYF. For the CDR3, the DNA is TGCGCCAGCAGCCCTGGGTGGGGGGAGACCCAGTACTTC.

The J gene is TRBJ2-5, the V gene TRBV5-1; possible D gene TRBD1, 5 bases. Germline V gene sequence: CDR1 SGHRS, CDR2 YFSETQ. Trimming pared 0 bases from V and 1 base from J, leaving 10 bases between. There are 15 residues in the CDR3. The CDR3 nucleotides read TGCGCCAGCAGCTTGGAGCAGGGCCCCCAAGAGACCCAGTACTTC. This gives the protein CASSLEQGPQETQYF.

This chain uses TRBV27 with TRBJ1-1, with D hard to call. Germline CDR1 reads MNHEY; CDR2 reads SMNVEV (reference sequence). The V end lost 2 bases, the J end lost 4 bases, and 11 bases lay between the germline ends. The CDR3 runs to 14 residues. The DNA of the CDR3 is TGTGCCAGCAGTTTAGGGTTCGGTGGCACTGAAGCTTTCTTT. Its translation is CASSLGFGGTEAFF.

The sample holds many counts of this clonotype. This chain joins TRBV12-3 or TRBV12-4 and TRBJ2-7; 8 bases line up with TRBD1. V was pared by 5 bases and J by 5 bases, with 11 bases of the junction left unmatched. CDR3 length: 15 residues. Here the CDR3 reads CASSRPTGGSDEQYF. The CDR3 DNA reads as TGTGCCAGCAGTCGACCAACAGGGGGTAGTGACGAGCAGTACTTC.

The chain combines TRBV2 with TRBJ2-3, with 7 bases lining up with TRBD2. This CDR3 region has 16 residues. Trimming at V came to 4 bases and at J to 5 bases, leaving 12 bases not matched to a gene. Germline CDR1 and CDR2: SNHLY and FYNNEI. The CDR3 DNA is TGTGCCAGCAGTGGCTCTAGCGGTTCCCGGGAAGATACGCAGTATTTT. Translation: CASSGSSGSREDTQYF.

In its sample, this clonotype was seen many times. The V gene is TRBV7-2, the J gene TRBJ2-2, with a tentative D call TRBD1 (6 bases). CDR3 length: 13 amino acids. Per the germline V gene, CDR1 is SGHTA and CDR2 is FQGNSA. V gave up 6 bases and J gave up 4 bases, with 9 bases separating them. In nucleotides, the CDR3 is TGTGCCAGCAGTCCCAGGGGCACCGGGGAGCTGTTTTTT. Protein sequence: CASSPRGTGELFF. Combining the CDR3 with reference TRBV7-2 and TRBJ2-2 gives the whole variable domain GAGVSQSPSNKVTEKGKDVELRCDPISGHTALYWYRQSLGQGLEFLIYFQGNSAPDKSGLPSDRFSAERTGGSVSTLTIQRTQQEDSAVYLCASSPRGTGELFFGEGSRLTVL.

This clonotype has a count of ten or more. The chain combines TRBV29-1 with TRBJ2-3, with unresolved D. V was cut by 8 bases and J by 6 bases, with 12 bases left in between. Germline loops: CDR1 SQVTM, CDR2 ANQGSEA. The CDR3 is 11 amino acids. The CDR3 bases are TGCAGCACCGAGGATTGGGATACGCAGTATTTT. It encodes CSTEDWDTQYF.

This clonotype was observed at least ten times. The chain is built from TRBV6-2 or TRBV6-3 and TRBJ2-7; possible D gene TRBD1, 6 bases. Germline-derived CDR1 and CDR2 are MNHEY and SVGEGT. V lost 1 base and J lost 2, with 12 bases in between. CDR3 length equals 15 residues. In DNA, the CDR3 is TGTGCCAGCAGTTACTTTGGGACACCAACCTACGAGCAGTACTTC. Translation gives CASSYFGTPTYEQYF.